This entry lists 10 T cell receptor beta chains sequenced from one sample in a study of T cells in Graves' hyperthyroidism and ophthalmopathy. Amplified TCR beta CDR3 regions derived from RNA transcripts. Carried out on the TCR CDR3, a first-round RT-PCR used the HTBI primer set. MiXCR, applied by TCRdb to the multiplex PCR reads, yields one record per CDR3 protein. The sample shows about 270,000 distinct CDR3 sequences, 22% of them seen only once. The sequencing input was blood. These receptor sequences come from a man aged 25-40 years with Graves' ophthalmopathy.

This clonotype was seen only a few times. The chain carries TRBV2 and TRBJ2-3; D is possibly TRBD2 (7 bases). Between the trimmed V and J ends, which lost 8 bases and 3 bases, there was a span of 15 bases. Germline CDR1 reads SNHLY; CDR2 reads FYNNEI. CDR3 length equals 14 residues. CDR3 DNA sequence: TGTGCCAGCGCCGGGGGGCGGAAGACAGATACGCAGTATTTT. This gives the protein CASAGGRKTDTQYF. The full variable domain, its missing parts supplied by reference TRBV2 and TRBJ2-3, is EPEVTQTPSHQVTQMGQEVILRCVPISNHLYFYWYRQILGQKVEFLVSFYNNEISEKSEIFDDQFSVERPDGSNFTLKIRSTKLEDSAMYFCASAGGRKTDTQYFGPGTRLTVL.

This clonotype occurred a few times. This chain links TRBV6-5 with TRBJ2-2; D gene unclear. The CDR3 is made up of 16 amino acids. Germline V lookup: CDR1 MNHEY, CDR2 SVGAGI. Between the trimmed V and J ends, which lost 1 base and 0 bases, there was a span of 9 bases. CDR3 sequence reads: CASSYFGFANTGELFF. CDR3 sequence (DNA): TGTGCCAGCAGTTACTTCGGGTTCGCGAACACCGGGGAGCTGTTTTTT.

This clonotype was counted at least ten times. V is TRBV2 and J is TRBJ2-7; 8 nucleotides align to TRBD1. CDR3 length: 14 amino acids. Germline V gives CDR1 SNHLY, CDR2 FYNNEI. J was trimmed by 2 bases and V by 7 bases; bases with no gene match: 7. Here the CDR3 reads CASNTQGGTYEQYF. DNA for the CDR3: TGTGCCAGCAATACACAGGGGGGAACCTACGAGCAGTACTTC.

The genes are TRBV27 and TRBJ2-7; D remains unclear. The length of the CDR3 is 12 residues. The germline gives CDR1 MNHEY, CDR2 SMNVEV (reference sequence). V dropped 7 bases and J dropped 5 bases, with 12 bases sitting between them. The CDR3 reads CASTGWGNEQYF. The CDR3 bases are TGTGCCAGCACTGGGTGGGGTAACGAGCAGTACTTC.

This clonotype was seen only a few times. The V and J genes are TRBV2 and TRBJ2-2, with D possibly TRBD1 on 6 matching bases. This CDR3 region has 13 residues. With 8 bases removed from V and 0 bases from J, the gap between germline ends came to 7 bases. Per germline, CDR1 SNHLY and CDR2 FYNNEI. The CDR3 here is CASGQSNTGELFF. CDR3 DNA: TGTGCCAGCGGACAGTCGAACACCGGGGAGCTGTTTTTT.

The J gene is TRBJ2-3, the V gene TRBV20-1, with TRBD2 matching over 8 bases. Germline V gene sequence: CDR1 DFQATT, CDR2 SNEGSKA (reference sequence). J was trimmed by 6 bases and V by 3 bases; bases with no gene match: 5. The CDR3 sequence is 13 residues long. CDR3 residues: CSASGRAWDTQYF. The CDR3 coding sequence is TGCAGTGCTAGCGGGAGGGCCTGGGATACGCAGTATTTT.

The CDR3 here is CAISESPGQTANYGYTF. CDR3 DNA: TGTGCCATCAGTGAGTCCCCGGGACAAACAGCTAACTATGGCTACACCTTC. The chain employs TRBV10-3 and TRBJ1-2; a weak D match, TRBD1 (6 bases). There are 17 residues in the CDR3. V gave up 0 bases and J gave up 0 bases, with 14 bases separating them. CDR1 ENHRY and CDR2 SYGVKD come from the germline V gene.

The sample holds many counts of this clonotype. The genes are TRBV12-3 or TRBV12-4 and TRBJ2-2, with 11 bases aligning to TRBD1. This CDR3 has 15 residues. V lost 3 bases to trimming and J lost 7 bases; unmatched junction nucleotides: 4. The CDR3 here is CASSLGTGGSGELFF. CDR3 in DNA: TGTGCCAGCAGTTTGGGGACAGGGGGTAGCGGGGAGCTGTTTTTT.

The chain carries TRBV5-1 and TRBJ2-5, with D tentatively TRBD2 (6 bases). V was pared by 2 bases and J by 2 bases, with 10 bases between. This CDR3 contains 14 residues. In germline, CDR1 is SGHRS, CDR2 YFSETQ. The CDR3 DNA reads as TGCGCCAGCAGCTTAACTAGCCTACAAGAGACCCAGTACTTC. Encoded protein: CASSLTSLQETQYF.

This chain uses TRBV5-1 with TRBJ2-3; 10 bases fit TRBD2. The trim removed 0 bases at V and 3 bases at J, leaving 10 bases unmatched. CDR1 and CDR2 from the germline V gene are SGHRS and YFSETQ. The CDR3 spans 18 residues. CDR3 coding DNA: TGCGCCAGCAGCTTGGTAGGACTAGCGGTAGTCGAGACAGATACGCAGTATTTT. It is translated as CASSLVGLAVVETDTQYF.